The TCR beta chain described here comes from a study of cytomegalovirus exposure and HLA in healthy donors. General study results and limits: TCR beta chains numbering more than 150 were designated cytomegalovirus-associated. Later analysis identified about 18,000 TCR beta sequences associated with HLA alleles, using a false discovery rate threshold of 0.05.

Comments on this clone: Its antigen is as yet unknown.

This PCR relied on a set of 60 Vbeta primers and 13 Jbeta primers. TCRdb's table, derived via immunoSEQ multiplex PCR, lists solely in-frame clones and lacks some. This table lists about 140,000 clones. The material sequenced was PBMCs. The source is a woman between 18 and 29 years old in good health and CMV-seronegative.

This CDR3 reads CASSLGTVPNYGYTF. CDR3 bases: TGTGCCAGCAGCTTAGGGACAGTCCCTAACTATGGCTACACCTTC. The chain joins TRBV5-6 to TRBJ1-2; TRBD1 agrees at 7 bases. Trimming cost V 2 bases and J 0 bases; bases outside gene matches: 4. There are 15 residues in the CDR3. CDR1 and CDR2 from the germline V gene are SGHDT and YYEEEE.